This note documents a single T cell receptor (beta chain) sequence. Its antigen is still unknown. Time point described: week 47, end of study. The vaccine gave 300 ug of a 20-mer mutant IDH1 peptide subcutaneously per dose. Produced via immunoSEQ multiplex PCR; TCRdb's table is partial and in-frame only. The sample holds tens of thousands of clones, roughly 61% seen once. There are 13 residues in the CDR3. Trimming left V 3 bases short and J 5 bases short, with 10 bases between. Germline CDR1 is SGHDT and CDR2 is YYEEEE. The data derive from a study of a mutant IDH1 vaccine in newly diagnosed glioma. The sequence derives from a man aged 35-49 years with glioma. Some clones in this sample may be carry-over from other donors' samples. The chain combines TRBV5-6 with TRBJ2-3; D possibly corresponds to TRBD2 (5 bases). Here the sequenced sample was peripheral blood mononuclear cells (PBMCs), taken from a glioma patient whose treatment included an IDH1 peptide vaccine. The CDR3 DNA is TGTGCCAGCAGCTCGGGGTCGAGAGATACGCAGTATTTT. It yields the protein CASSSGSRDTQYF.